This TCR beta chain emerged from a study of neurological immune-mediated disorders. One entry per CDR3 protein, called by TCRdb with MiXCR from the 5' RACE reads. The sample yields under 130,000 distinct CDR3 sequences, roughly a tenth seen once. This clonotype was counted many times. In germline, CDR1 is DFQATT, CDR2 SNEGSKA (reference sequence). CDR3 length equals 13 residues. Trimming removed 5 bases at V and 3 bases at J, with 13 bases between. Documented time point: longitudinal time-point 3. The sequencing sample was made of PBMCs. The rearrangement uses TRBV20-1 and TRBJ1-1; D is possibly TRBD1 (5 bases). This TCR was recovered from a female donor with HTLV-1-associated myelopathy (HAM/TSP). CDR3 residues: CSASAGLYTEAFF. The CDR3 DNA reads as TGCAGTGCTTCTGCAGGGTTGTACACTGAAGCTTTCTTT.